This T cell receptor beta chain was sequenced during a study of blood T cells in healthy people across ages. Primed by a sample-barcoded 5' primer and a J-beta primer mix, a second PCR proceeded for roughly 7 to 11 cycles. MiXCR was run by TCRdb on the 5' RACE reads, yielding one entry per CDR3 protein. The repertoire includes fewer than 1.5 million distinct CDR3 sequences, around 39% of them detected once, and less than 8% sits in the top ten. Germline assignment: CDR1 SGDLS and CDR2 YYNGEE. CDR3 length: 15 amino acids. A word on this clonotype: The junction departs from the called germline gene at one end, perhaps through a read error.

The chain links TRBV9 to TRBJ1-2, with D perhaps matching TRBD1 (5 bases). This clonotype was sampled from a woman aged 18 to 35 in good health. The sequenced material came from blood. The CDR3 region has the DNA TGTGCCAGCAGCGTAGAGGCCAGGGTCGAGGCTGGCTGCACCTTC. It specifies CASSVEARVEAGCTF.